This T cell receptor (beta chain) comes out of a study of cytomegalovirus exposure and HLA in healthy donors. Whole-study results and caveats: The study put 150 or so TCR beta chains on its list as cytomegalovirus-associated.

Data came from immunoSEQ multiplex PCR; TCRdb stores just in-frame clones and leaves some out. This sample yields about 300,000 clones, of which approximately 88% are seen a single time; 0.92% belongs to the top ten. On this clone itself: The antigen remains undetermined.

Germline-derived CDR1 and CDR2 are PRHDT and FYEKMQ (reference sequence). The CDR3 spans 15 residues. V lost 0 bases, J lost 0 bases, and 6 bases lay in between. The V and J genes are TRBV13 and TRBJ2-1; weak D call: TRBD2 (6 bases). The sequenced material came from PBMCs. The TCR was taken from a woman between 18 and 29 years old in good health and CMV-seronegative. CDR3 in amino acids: CASSLGGSSYNEQFF. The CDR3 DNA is TGTGCCAGCAGCTTAGGCGGGAGCTCCTACAATGAGCAGTTCTTC.